The T cell receptor (beta chain) described here comes from a study of cytomegalovirus exposure and HLA in healthy donors. Study-wide background: In a previous analysis, some 120 million unique TCR beta sequences were found from roughly 200 million T cells. Notes on the study in general: Looking again later, the authors saw that most CMV-associated TCR beta chains seemed HLA-restricted.

Amplification used 60 Vbeta primers and 13 Jbeta primers. Some clones are missing from TCRdb's copy, which holds only in-frame ones; the method was immunoSEQ multiplex PCR. Counted here are around 120,000 clones, 70% to 80% occurring once; the ten biggest clones make up more than 9%. The germline V gene has CDR1 LNHDA and CDR2 SQIVND (reference sequence). The CDR3 runs 14 residues. The ends were cut back, 4 bases at V and 5 bases at J, with 13 bases in the middle. Remarks on this clone: Its antigen is not identified.

V gene TRBV19 combines with J gene TRBJ2-3, with TRBD2 as a possible D gene (7 bases). This sequence was found in a woman between 45 and 65 years old in good health and CMV-seropositive. The sequencing input was PBMCs. The CDR3 bases are TGTGCCAGTAGTAGTCGGGGGGCGGAAGATACGCAGTATTTT. This gives the protein CASSSRGAEDTQYF.